This passage covers 19 T cell receptor beta chains from one sample sequenced in a study of beta chain features in type 1 diabetes. Expressed TCRB transcripts got sequenced, as all isolated RNA was reverse transcribed. Repertoires were generated with immunoSEQ multiplex PCR, while TCRdb's copy carries only in-frame clones and drops some. Of roughly 300,000 clones in the sample, around 15% were seen once. The specimen was central memory CD4+ T cells from blood. These receptors all stem from a man in his thirties or forties in good health.

This clone has more than one count but fewer than ten. The genes are TRBV4-2 and TRBJ2-5; D is perhaps TRBD2 (6 bases). V was cut by 4 bases and J by 2 bases, with 17 bases left in between. CDR3 length: 16 amino acids. The germline V gene has CDR1 LGHNA and CDR2 YNFKEQ. CDR3 nucleotide sequence: TGTGCCAGCAGCCCTCGACCGGGACTTCTACAAGAGACCCAGTACTTC. As protein: CASSPRPGLLQETQYF.

The chain carries TRBV7-2 and TRBJ1-1; D ambiguous. The CDR3 covers 14 residues. V was shortened by 5 bases and J by 0 bases, with 10 bases between the two germline ends. Looked up from germline, CDR1 is SGHTA and CDR2 is FQGNSA. This CDR3 is CASSPHQMNTEAFF. The CDR3 nucleotides read TGTGCCAGCAGCCCCCACCAAATGAACACTGAAGCTTTCTTT.

CDR3: CASSYLSASNSPLHF. CDR3 sequence (DNA): TGTGCCAGCAGTTACTTGAGTGCCTCCAATTCACCCCTCCACTTT. The chain combines TRBV6-6 with TRBJ1-6; D is unclear. CDR1 MNHNY and CDR2 SVGAGI come from the germline V gene (reference sequence). This CDR3 is 15 amino acids long. The germline V and J ends were trimmed by 1 base and 7 bases, with 11 bases remaining between them.

The chain employs TRBV7-3 and TRBJ2-3; 16 nucleotides align to TRBD2. After removal of 3 bases from V and 5 bases from J, the junction contained 5 bases not matched to a gene. From germline, CDR1 is SGHTA and CDR2 FQGTGA. The CDR3 is 17 amino acids. The CDR3 DNA sequence: TGTGCCAGCAGCTTTGGGACTAGCGGGAGGGCAGAAGATACGCAGTATTTT. This gives the protein CASSFGTSGRAEDTQYF.

This clone was counted only a few times. The chain recombines TRBV10-2 with TRBJ2-7; D might be TRBD1 (6 bases). CDR1 and CDR2 from the germline V gene are WSHSY and SAAADI. Trimming cost V 4 bases and J 6 bases, with 10 bases left between them. This CDR3 comprises 12 residues. CDR3 sequence reads: CASSAQGSEQYF. The CDR3 nucleotides read TGCGCCAGCAGTGCACAGGGCTCCGAGCAGTACTTC.

This clone was seen a handful of times. This chain uses TRBV9 with TRBJ2-1; 11 bases line up with TRBD2. Losses at the gene ends were 3 bases for V and 1 base for J; bases not matched to a gene: 3. The CDR3 contains 16 residues. Germline V gene data show CDR1 as SGDLS and CDR2 as YYNGEE. This CDR3 is CASSEIAGGSYNEQFF. The CDR3 region has the DNA TGTGCCAGCAGCGAAATAGCGGGAGGGTCCTACAATGAGCAGTTCTTC.

J is TRBJ2-3 and V is TRBV5-6; 7 nucleotides line up with TRBD2. The V gene end was trimmed by 0 bases and the J gene end by 2 bases; junction bases not matched to a gene: 3. This CDR3 comprises 15 residues. Germline CDR1 and CDR2: SGHDT and YYEEEE. DNA of the CDR3: TGTGCCAGCAGCTTGGTGGGGGGGTACACAGATACGCAGTATTTT. Amino acid sequence: CASSLVGGYTDTQYF.

J is TRBJ2-7 and V is TRBV5-5; 8 bases agree with TRBD2. Looked up from germline, CDR1 is SGHKS and CDR2 is YYEKEE (reference sequence). V gave up 0 bases and J gave up 2 bases; unmatched junction bases: 7. CDR3 length: 16 residues. CDR3 nucleotide sequence: TGTGCCAGCAGCTTGGGGTCTAGCGGGCGGACCTACGAGCAGTACGTC. This sequence encodes CASSLGSSGRTYEQYV.

This clone was counted at least ten times. The V and J genes are TRBV12-5 and TRBJ2-1; D not certain. Per the germline V gene, CDR1 is LGHNT and CDR2 is FRNRAP. CDR3 size: 13 residues. The ends were cut back, 5 bases at V and 4 bases at J, with 9 bases in the middle. CDR3 in amino acids: CASGPDGYNEQFF. In DNA, the CDR3 is TGTGCTAGTGGTCCAGACGGGTACAATGAGCAGTTCTTC. The variable domain in full, with the rest retrieved from reference TRBV12-5 and TRBJ2-1, is DARVTQTPRHKVTEMGQEVTMRCQPILGHNTVFWYRQTMMQGLELLAYFRNRAPLDDSGMPKDRFSAEMPDATLATLKIQPSEPRDSAVYFCASGPDGYNEQFFGPGTRLTVL.

This clone was observed a few times. This rearrangement joins TRBV5-1 to TRBJ2-2; tentatively, D is TRBD2 (5 bases). The CDR3 runs 18 residues. CDR1 and CDR2 (germline): SGHRS, YFSETQ. Trimming removed 4 bases from V and 2 bases from J, with 21 bases in between. CDR3 sequence reads: CASSQNPPARLNTGELFF. The CDR3 DNA reads as TGCGCCAGCAGCCAAAACCCTCCTGCCAGACTAAACACCGGGGAGCTGTTTTTT.

This chain uses TRBV7-2 with TRBJ2-1; no reliable D call. V dropped 7 bases and J dropped 8 bases, with 18 bases sitting between them. The CDR3 length is 14 residues. Germline V gene sequence: CDR1 SGHTA, CDR2 FQGNSA. DNA for the CDR3: TGTGCCAGCACCCACCGTCGGCACGATCATGAGCAGTTCTTC. Translated, it gives CASTHRRHDHEQFF.

This clone has just a few counts. The chain employs TRBV2 and TRBJ1-2; TRBD1 matches 7 bases. Germline-derived CDR1 and CDR2 are SNHLY and FYNNEI. Unmatched junction bases numbered 10, after V lost 5 bases and J lost 7 bases. This CDR3 is 14 amino acids long. The CDR3: CASSTYQGVVGYTF. For the CDR3, the DNA is TGTGCCAGCAGTACCTACCAGGGGGTAGTTGGCTACACCTTC.

The chain uses TRBV6-5 and TRBJ2-1, with no clear D. Deletions cut 6 bases from V and 8 bases from J, with 11 bases between. Germline CDR1 is MNHEY and CDR2 is SVGAGI. The CDR3 loop spans 12 amino acids. The CDR3, as DNA: TGTGCCAGCAGCTTGGCGTGGGATGAGCAGTTCTTC. Encoded protein: CASSLAWDEQFF.

This clone was found a few times. The gene calls are TRBV4-1 and TRBJ1-2, with unresolved D. This CDR3 is 14 amino acids long. The germline V gene encodes CDR1 MGHRA and CDR2 YSYEKL. The V end lost 0 bases, the J end lost 2 bases, and 7 bases lay between the germline ends. In nucleotides, the CDR3 is TGCGCCAGCAGCCAAGACCACAGCAACTATGGCTACACCTTC. Amino acid sequence: CASSQDHSNYGYTF.

In this sample, this clone turned up a few times. The rearrangement links TRBV7-9 to TRBJ1-5; TRBD1 agrees at 11 bases. The J segment lost 4 bases and the V segment lost 5 bases, leaving 7 bases of the junction unmatched. The germline CDR1 and CDR2 sequences are SEHNR and FQNEAQ (reference sequence). The CDR3 sequence is 16 residues long. CDR3 sequence (DNA): TGTGCCAGCAGCCGCGGACAGGGGGCAGGTAATCAGCCCCAGCATTTT. It encodes CASSRGQGAGNQPQHF. Based on the CDR3 plus reference TRBV7-9 and TRBJ1-5, the full variable domain is DTGVSQNPRHKITKRGQNVTFRCDPISEHNRLYWYRQTLGQGPEFLTYFQNEAQLEKSRLLSDRFSAERPKGSFSTLEIQRTEQGDSAMYLCASSRGQGAGNQPQHFGDGTRLSIL.

This clone was counted only a few times. In the same sample, other DNA sequences code for this CDR3. This rearrangement joins TRBV6-1 to TRBJ2-1; a possible D gene is TRBD1 (6 bases). This CDR3 is built from 12 residues. With 4 bases removed from V and 6 bases from J, the gap between germline ends came to 7 bases. In germline, CDR1 is MNHNS, CDR2 SASEGT. CDR3 coding DNA: TGTGCCAGCAGTGGAGGGGGCAATGAGCAGTTCTTC. It yields the protein CASSGGGNEQFF.

About this clone: This sequence may be a read error, since a much larger clone differs from it by one base. This is likely a read error, given that the CDR3 carries no conserved phenylalanine or tryptophan at its end. The chain recombines TRBV5-1 with TRBJ2-3; unclear D gene. The CDR3 consists of 13 residues. CDR1 SGHRS and CDR2 YFSETQ come from the germline V gene. Deletions cut 4 bases from V and 0 bases from J, with 6 bases between. In DNA form, the CDR3 reads TGCGCCAGCAGCGAACCTAGCACAGATACGCAGTATTCT. As protein: CASSEPSTDTQYS.

This clone has a count of ten or more. The chain carries TRBV12-2 and TRBJ1-1. TRBV12-2 is tagged as a pseudogene. The CDR3 totals 14 residues. CDR3 loop: CASRLEDRGTEAFF. Here the CDR3 DNA reads TGTGCAAGTCGCTTAGAGGACCGAGGCACTGAAGCTTTCTTT.

This chain joins TRBV29-1 and TRBJ1-2, with 7 bases identical to TRBD1. V lost 7 bases and J lost 2; bases outside the gene matches: 7. In germline, CDR1 is SQVTM, CDR2 ANQGSEA. The CDR3 totals 13 residues. CDR3 amino acids: CSGGDSRNYGYTF. The CDR3 DNA sequence: TGCAGCGGAGGGGACAGCCGCAACTATGGCTACACCTTC.